These 14 T cell receptor beta chains share one sample of origin, sequenced in a study of T cell responses to AZD1222 COVID-19 vaccine. Produced via immunoSEQ multiplex PCR; TCRdb's table is partial and in-frame only. The repertoire holds roughly 160,000 clones, roughly 88% seen once, with roughly 4% in the top ten. The source was peripheral blood, collected 28 days after the second AZD1222 dose. Receptors originate from an adult who received the AZD1222 COVID-19 vaccine.

The rearrangement joins TRBV12-3 or TRBV12-4 to TRBJ2-5; 9 bases agree with TRBD1. This CDR3 region has 12 residues. V dropped 1 base and J dropped 14; count of bases not matched to a gene: 5. CDR3 region: CASSLGGTGPYF. The DNA of the CDR3 is TGTGCCAGCAGTTTAGGTGGGACAGGGCCTTACTTC.

This chain uses TRBV5-4 with TRBJ2-7; D gene uncertain. CDR3 length: 12 amino acids. Trimming took 3 bases from V and 0 from J, leaving 4 bases between them. CDR1 and CDR2 from the germline V gene are SGHNT and YYREEE (reference sequence). The CDR3 is CASSSSSYEQYF. The CDR3 nucleotides are TGTGCCAGCAGCTCGAGCTCCTACGAGCAGTACTTC.

This clone appeared once. DNA of the CDR3: TGTGCCAGCAGCCAAGATGCCGGCCGATCCAGTGAAAAACTGTTTTTT. This sequence encodes CASSQDAGRSSEKLFF. The chain joins TRBV3-1 (or the pseudogene TRBV3-2) to TRBJ1-4; D unresolved. This CDR3 contains 16 residues. Germline V lookup: CDR1 LGHDT, CDR2 YNNKEL (reference sequence). V was shortened by 0 bases and J by 7 bases, with 15 bases between the two germline ends.

V and J are TRBV9 and TRBJ1-3; D gene ambiguous. CDR1 and CDR2 from the germline V gene are SGDLS and YYNGEE. This CDR3 contains 14 residues. V was shortened by 0 bases and J by 4 bases, with 8 bases between the two germline ends. The DNA for the CDR3 is TGTGCCAGCAGCGTAGGGGTCAGCGGAAACACCATATATTTT. Translating it yields CASSVGVSGNTIYF.

The rearrangement joins TRBV7-8 to TRBJ1-2; D is undetermined. V shed 6 bases and J shed 0 bases, with 5 bases lying between them. This CDR3 contains 12 residues. Germline V gene data show CDR1 as SGHVS and CDR2 as FQNEAQ. The CDR3 is CASSTTNYGYTF. CDR3 coding DNA: TGTGCCAGCAGTACCACTAACTATGGCTACACCTTC.

The chain recombines TRBV2 with TRBJ1-5; 9 positions match TRBD1. From germline, CDR1 is SNHLY and CDR2 FYNNEI. The ends lost 3 bases at V and 4 bases at J; junction bases unmatched: 7. This CDR3 comprises 16 residues. CDR3 DNA: TGTGCCAGCAGTGACCACGGGACAGGGAATAATCAGCCCCAGCATTTT. Translation: CASSDHGTGNNQPQHF.

To note about this clone: The CDR3 does not end in the conserved phenylalanine or tryptophan, so this is likely a read error. The DNA is omitted, as the CDR3 cannot be located on it reliably, and the CDR3 follows TCRdb's listing. The chain carries TRBV3-1 (or the pseudogene TRBV3-2) and TRBJ1-2. The germline gives CDR1 LGHDT, CDR2 YNNKEL (reference sequence). The CDR3 has 14 residues if both end residues are counted. The CDR3 sequence: CASSEGLAAGTTLV.

J is TRBJ1-6 and V is TRBV4-3; possibly TRBD1 for D (5 bases). CDR1 is LGHNA, CDR2 YSLEER, per germline. Trimming stripped 0 bases from V and 6 bases from J, with 18 bases between. The length of the CDR3 is 18 residues. CDR3 nucleotides: TGCGCCAGCAGCCAAGATCCCCCGACCGGGACTGGTAATTCACCCCTCCACTTT. This sequence encodes CASSQDPPTGTGNSPLHF.

This rearrangement joins TRBV9 to TRBJ1-2; D unclear. Trimming stripped 2 bases from V and 0 bases from J, with 8 bases between. Germline V lookup: CDR1 SGDLS, CDR2 YYNGEE. This CDR3 comprises 14 residues. The CDR3 coding sequence is TGTGCCAGCAGCGTGGGCAGAGCTAACTATGGCTACACCTTC. Translation: CASSVGRANYGYTF.

CDR3 loop: CASSFGPGPPPSTQYF. DNA of the CDR3: TGCGCCAGCAGCTTCGGTCCCGGGCCTCCCCCGTCGACCCAGTACTTC. This sequence joins TRBV5-1 and TRBJ2-5; D is undetermined. CDR1 and CDR2 from the germline V gene are SGHRS and YFSETQ. The CDR3 is 16 residues long. Between the trimmed V and J ends, which lost 2 bases and 7 bases, there was a span of 21 bases.

The chain joins TRBV27 to TRBJ2-7; no definite D call. Trimming shortened V by 5 bases and J by 3 bases, and 8 bases separated the two germline ends. The CDR3 has 12 residues. Germline V gives CDR1 MNHEY, CDR2 SMNVEV (reference sequence). The CDR3 is CASSTDGYEQYF. The CDR3 DNA reads as TGTGCCAGCAGTACCGACGGCTACGAGCAGTACTTC.

This rearrangement joins TRBV11-2 to TRBJ1-3; D gene unclear. Trimming pared 5 bases from V and 4 bases from J, leaving 15 bases between. Germline CDR1 is SGHAT and CDR2 is FQNNGV. The CDR3 totals 15 residues. CDR3 region: CASSPGGRAGNTIYF. The CDR3 DNA reads as TGTGCCAGCAGCCCAGGCGGCCGAGCAGGAAACACCATATATTTT.

The chain combines TRBV7-2 with TRBJ2-2; D could derive from TRBD1 or TRBD2 (5 bases each). The CDR3 has 15 residues. V was trimmed by 1 base and J by 5 bases, leaving 11 bases between them. Germline values: CDR1 SGHTA, CDR2 FQGNSA. DNA for the CDR3: TGTGCCAGCAGCTTAGTGTGGGGCGGGACCGGGGAGCTGTTTTTT. It translates to CASSLVWGGTGELFF.

The rearrangement joins TRBV5-5 to TRBJ2-3, with D hard to call. V was trimmed by 0 bases and J by 2 bases, leaving 10 bases between them. This CDR3 comprises 15 residues. Germline V lookup: CDR1 SGHKS, CDR2 YYEKEE (reference sequence). CDR3 region: CASSLGGFSTDTQYF. The CDR3 nucleotides read TGTGCCAGCAGCTTGGGTGGTTTTTCCACAGATACGCAGTATTTT.